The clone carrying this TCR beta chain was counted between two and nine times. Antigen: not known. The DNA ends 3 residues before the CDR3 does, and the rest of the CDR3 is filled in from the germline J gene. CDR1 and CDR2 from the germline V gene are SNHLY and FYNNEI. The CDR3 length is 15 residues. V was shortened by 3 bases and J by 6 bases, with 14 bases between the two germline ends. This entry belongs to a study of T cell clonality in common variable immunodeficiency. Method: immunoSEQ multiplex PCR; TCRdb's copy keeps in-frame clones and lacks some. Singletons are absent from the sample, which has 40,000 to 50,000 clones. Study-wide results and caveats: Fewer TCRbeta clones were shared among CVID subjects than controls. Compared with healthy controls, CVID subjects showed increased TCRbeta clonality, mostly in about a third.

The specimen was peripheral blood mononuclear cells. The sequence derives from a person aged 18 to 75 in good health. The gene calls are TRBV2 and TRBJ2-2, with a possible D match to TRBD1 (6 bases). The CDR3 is CASSDNQGFSGELFF. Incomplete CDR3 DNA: TGTGCCAGCAGTGACAACCAGGGGTTTTCCGGGGAG.